The entry below gives a single T cell receptor (beta chain) sequence along with its context. Original processing methods: Estimated nucleated cell counts came from reference gene primer amplification. Method: immunoSEQ multiplex PCR; TCRdb's copy keeps in-frame clones and lacks some. V, J and clone size derive from that table, while D and trimming were established from the DNA sequence. The sample carries around 99,000 clones, just under 90% recorded once. These data are taken from a study of blood T cell repertoires in COVID-19. Looking at the study overall: Collection of acute and convalescent COVID-19 samples took place in the United States, Italy and Spain. PBMCs, B-cell-depleted T cells, or T cells were the source of the cDNA or gDNA that made up the material.

This CDR3 is built from 15 residues. V was clipped by 4 bases and J by 0 bases; unmatched bases: 3. Germline values: CDR1 SNHLY, CDR2 FYNNEI. The receptor was isolated from a human donor in a cohort sampled during active COVID-19. Sequencing used peripheral blood. V is TRBV2 and J is TRBJ2-5, with 9 bases that match TRBD1. CDR3 loop: CASSGDRGNQETQYF. The CDR3 bases are TGTGCCAGCAGTGGAGACAGGGGGAACCAAGAGACCCAGTACTTC.